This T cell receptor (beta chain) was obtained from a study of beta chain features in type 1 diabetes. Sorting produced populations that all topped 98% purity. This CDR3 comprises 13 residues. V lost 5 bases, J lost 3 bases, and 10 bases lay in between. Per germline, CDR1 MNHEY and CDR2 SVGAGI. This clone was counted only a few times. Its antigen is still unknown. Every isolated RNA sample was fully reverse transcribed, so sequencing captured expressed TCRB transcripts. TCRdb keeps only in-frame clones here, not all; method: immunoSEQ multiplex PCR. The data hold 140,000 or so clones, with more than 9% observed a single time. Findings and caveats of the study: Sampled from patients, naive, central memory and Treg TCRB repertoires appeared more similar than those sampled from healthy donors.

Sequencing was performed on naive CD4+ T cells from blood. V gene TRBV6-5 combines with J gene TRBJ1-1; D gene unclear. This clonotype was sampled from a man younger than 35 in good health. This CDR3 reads CASSTRRDTEAFF. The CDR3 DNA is TGTGCCAGCAGTACCCGACGGGACACTGAAGCTTTCTTT.